This T cell receptor beta chain was recovered during a study of T cell responses to AZD1222 COVID-19 vaccine. The CDR3 sequence is 13 residues long. Trimming took 6 bases from V and 0 from J, leaving 9 bases between them. In germline, CDR1 is MNHEY, CDR2 SVGAGI. Study findings and constraints: Sampling captured repertoires only after the peak T cell response.

The assay was immunoSEQ multiplex PCR, and TCRdb's table has in-frame clones only and misses some. The data contain roughly 120,000 clones, around 89% of them singletons. A note on this clone: What it binds is not known.

This material consisted of peripheral blood, taken on day 0 of AZD1222 vaccination. V gene TRBV6-5 combines with J gene TRBJ2-7; tentatively, D is TRBD1 (5 bases). This TCR came from an adult in good health. The CDR3, as DNA: TGTGCCAGCAGGGGGCTCGACTCCTACGAGCAGTACTTC. Translating it yields CASRGLDSYEQYF.